A single sample gave rise to the 20 T cell receptor beta chains below, sequenced in a study of blood T cell repertoires in COVID-19. Clones were sequenced by immunoSEQ multiplex PCR, and TCRdb holds only the in-frame ones, with some missing. The sample has approximately 160,000 clones; about 88% are singletons. The sequencing sample was made of peripheral blood. The origin of the receptors is an older woman with COVID-19, enrolled during active disease.

The J gene is TRBJ2-7, the V gene TRBV19, with TRBD1 as a possible D gene (5 bases). The V end lost 6 bases, the J end lost 6 bases, and 15 bases lay between the germline ends. The CDR3 consists of 13 residues. Germline CDR1 and CDR2: LNHDA and SQIVND (reference sequence). This CDR3 is CASSQGTGGEQYF. The DNA of the CDR3 is TGTGCCAGTAGCCAGGGAACGGGTGGCGAGCAGTACTTC.

The chain recombines TRBV7-8 with TRBJ2-7; 14 nucleotides align to TRBD2. The CDR3 runs 13 residues. J gave up 13 bases and V 5 bases, and 7 bases lay outside the gene matches. The germline CDR1 and CDR2 sequences are SGHVS and FQNEAQ. CDR3 amino acids: CASSPRTSGRPYF. The CDR3 nucleotides are TGTGCCAGCAGCCCCAGGACTAGCGGGAGGCCTTACTTC.

The V gene is TRBV3-1 (or the pseudogene TRBV3-2), the J gene TRBJ2-3; possible D gene TRBD2, 7 bases. Germline lookup yields CDR1 LGHDT and CDR2 YNNKEL (reference sequence). V lost 4 bases to trimming and J lost 2 bases, with 13 bases between them. There are 15 residues in the CDR3. CDR3 sequence (DNA): TGTGCCAGCAGCCGGGGGGGGCCCTCCACAGATACGCAGTATTTT. Protein: CASSRGGPSTDTQYF.

A few counts support this clone. The chain links TRBV9 to TRBJ1-5; 8 bases are shared with TRBD1. CDR3 size: 15 residues. Germline CDR1 SGDLS, CDR2 YYNGEE. Losses at the gene ends were 4 bases for V and 5 bases for J; bases not matched to a gene: 8. Here the CDR3 reads CASSPGTGPDQPQHF. The CDR3 coding sequence is TGTGCCAGCAGCCCAGGGACAGGCCCCGATCAGCCCCAGCATTTT. Full variable domain (missing parts from reference TRBV9 and TRBJ1-5): DSGVTQTPKHLITATGQRVTLRCSPRSGDLSVYWYQQSLDQGLQFLIQYYNGEERAKGNILERFSAQQFPDLHSELNLSSLELGDSALYFCASSPGTGPDQPQHFGDGTRLSIL.

The chain joins TRBV2 to TRBJ1-3; D not resolved. Germline loops: CDR1 SNHLY, CDR2 FYNNEI. The CDR3 contains 14 residues. With 7 bases removed from V and 0 bases from J, the gap between germline ends came to 10 bases. Here the CDR3 DNA reads TGTGCCAGCAACACGTACTACTCTGGAAACACCATATATTTT. Its protein product is CASNTYYSGNTIYF.

V gene TRBV10-2 combines with J gene TRBJ2-7; 10 bases align to TRBD2. V gave up 7 bases and J gave up 2 bases; unmatched junction bases: 5. Germline CDR1 and CDR2: WSHSY and SAAADI. The CDR3 loop spans 14 amino acids. This chain's CDR3 is CASTWTSGPYEQYF. The CDR3 nucleotides are TGCGCCAGCACCTGGACTAGCGGTCCCTACGAGCAGTACTTC.

This sequence joins TRBV27 and TRBJ2-2; 7 bases align to TRBD2. J gave up 11 bases and V 8 bases, and 14 bases lay outside the gene matches. CDR1 and CDR2 from the germline V gene are MNHEY and SMNVEV (reference sequence). This CDR3 has 14 amino acids. The CDR3 coding sequence is TGTGCCAGCTTGACTAGCTTCCGGGTTGGAGAGCTGTTTTTT. Protein product: CASLTSFRVGELFF.

The chain uses TRBV4-1 and TRBJ2-1; weak D call: TRBD1 (5 bases). Per the germline V gene, CDR1 is MGHRA and CDR2 is YSYEKL. Trimming took off 3 bases at V and 0 bases at J, with 15 bases between the two ends. CDR3 length equals 17 residues. The CDR3 region is CASSHPSGSNSYNEQFF. Written as DNA, the CDR3 is TGCGCCAGCAGCCATCCATCAGGGTCTAACTCCTACAATGAGCAGTTCTTC.

The chain couples TRBV7-9 to TRBJ2-1; a possible D gene is TRBD1 (6 bases). The CDR3 is 13 amino acids. V lost 5 bases and J 12 bases, leaving 17 bases between the germline ends. Germline CDR1 reads SEHNR; CDR2 reads FQNEAQ (reference sequence). The CDR3 protein is CASSPQGSRAQFF. DNA of the CDR3: TGTGCCAGCAGCCCTCAGGGGTCGCGTGCGCAGTTCTTC.

This clone was seen once. The rearrangement uses TRBV23-1 and TRBJ2-1, with 7 bases fitting TRBD1. TRBV23-1 is sorted into the ORF group, with uncertain function. V lost 6 bases to trimming and J lost 9 bases; unmatched junction nucleotides: 14. The CDR3 is 15 residues long. The CDR3 reads CASRLQTGTAIEQFF. The CDR3 bases are TGCGCCAGCAGACTTCAAACCGGGACAGCGATTGAGCAGTTCTTC.

The chain couples TRBV29-1 to TRBJ1-2; D unresolved. V lost 4 bases and J 5 bases, leaving 8 bases between the germline ends. This CDR3 comprises 11 residues. Looked up from germline, CDR1 is SQVTM and CDR2 is ANQGSEA. The chain's CDR3 is CSVVNRYGYTF. The CDR3 DNA reads TGCAGCGTTGTCAATCGGTATGGCTACACCTTC.

The rearrangement links TRBV6-6 to TRBJ1-2; D perhaps matches TRBD1 (5 bases). V dropped 7 bases and J dropped 7 bases, with 22 bases sitting between them. Looked up from germline, CDR1 is MNHNY and CDR2 is SVGAGI (reference sequence). CDR3 size: 15 residues. The DNA for the CDR3 is TGTGCCAGCACCCTAATCATGGGGCAGGGCAGTGGCTACACCTTC. Protein sequence: CASTLIMGQGSGYTF.

V and J are TRBV28 and TRBJ2-7; TRBD1 matches 8 bases. CDR1 and CDR2 (germline): MDHEN, SYDVKM. Losses at the gene ends were 2 bases for V and 5 bases for J; bases not matched to a gene: 8. CDR3 length: 15 amino acids. The CDR3 region is CASSLRTGTSHEQYV. The DNA for the CDR3 is TGTGCCAGCAGTTTAAGGACAGGGACTTCGCACGAGCAGTACGTC.

The chain has TRBV11-2 and TRBJ2-1, with D possibly matching TRBD2 (5 bases). Germline V gene lookup returns CDR1 SGHAT and CDR2 FQNNGV. V lost 5 bases, J lost 0 bases, and 11 bases lay in between. CDR3 size: 15 residues. The chain's CDR3 is CASSPPAGSYNEQFF. In DNA, the CDR3 is TGTGCCAGCAGCCCACCCGCGGGCTCCTACAATGAGCAGTTCTTC.

This chain uses TRBV2 with TRBJ1-5; 7 nucleotides line up with TRBD1. Germline CDR1 SNHLY, CDR2 FYNNEI. The CDR3 has 16 residues. V gave up 6 bases and J gave up 2 bases; unmatched junction bases: 10. The CDR3 sequence is CASSLQGHGGNQPQHF. For the CDR3, the DNA is TGTGCCAGCAGCTTACAGGGGCATGGGGGCAATCAGCCCCAGCATTTT.

CDR3 DNA sequence: TGCGCCAGCAGCGCCACACAGAACACTGAAGCTTTCTTT. This encodes CASSATQNTEAFF. The V gene is TRBV10-2, the J gene TRBJ1-1; D remains ambiguous. Germline V gene data show CDR1 as WSHSY and CDR2 as SAAADI. V lost 6 bases, J lost 1 base, and 9 bases lay in between. The CDR3 totals 13 residues.

This clone was seen only once. V and J are TRBV5-6 and TRBJ2-2; TRBD1 aligns across 10 bases. The CDR3 sequence is 15 residues long. Germline V CDR1 and CDR2: SGHDT, YYEEEE. Trimming took 4 bases from V and 5 from J; bases not matched to a gene: 5. This CDR3 reads CASSLSGQGTGELFF. CDR3 coding DNA: TGTGCCAGCAGCCTCTCGGGACAGGGGACCGGGGAGCTGTTTTTT.

The V and J genes are TRBV20-1 and TRBJ2-3; the match to TRBD2 covers 8 bases. Germline-derived CDR1 and CDR2 are DFQATT and SNEGSKA (reference sequence). CDR3 length equals 18 residues. Trimming took 3 bases from V and 0 from J; bases not matched to a gene: 14. The CDR3 DNA reads as TGCAGTGCTAGTGAACTAGCGGCCCTAGGAACTAGCACAGATACGCAGTATTTT. It encodes CSASELAALGTSTDTQYF.

V and J are TRBV9 and TRBJ1-5, with D possibly matching TRBD1 (5 bases). Germline assignment: CDR1 SGDLS and CDR2 YYNGEE. Trimming took off 3 bases at V and 3 bases at J, with 13 bases between the two ends. CDR3 length equals 15 residues. This CDR3 is CASSARGTANQPQHF. The CDR3 nucleotides are TGTGCCAGCAGCGCCCGCGGGACCGCCAATCAGCCCCAGCATTTT.

This chain joins TRBV2 and TRBJ1-3; TRBD1 matches at 7 bases. Per the germline V gene, CDR1 is SNHLY and CDR2 is FYNNEI. Losses at the gene ends were 5 bases for V and 9 bases for J; bases not matched to a gene: 13. This CDR3 is built from 15 residues. The chain's CDR3 is CASSPRTDRVSTIYF. CDR3 nucleotide sequence: TGTGCCAGCAGTCCAAGAACCGACAGGGTTAGCACCATATATTTT.